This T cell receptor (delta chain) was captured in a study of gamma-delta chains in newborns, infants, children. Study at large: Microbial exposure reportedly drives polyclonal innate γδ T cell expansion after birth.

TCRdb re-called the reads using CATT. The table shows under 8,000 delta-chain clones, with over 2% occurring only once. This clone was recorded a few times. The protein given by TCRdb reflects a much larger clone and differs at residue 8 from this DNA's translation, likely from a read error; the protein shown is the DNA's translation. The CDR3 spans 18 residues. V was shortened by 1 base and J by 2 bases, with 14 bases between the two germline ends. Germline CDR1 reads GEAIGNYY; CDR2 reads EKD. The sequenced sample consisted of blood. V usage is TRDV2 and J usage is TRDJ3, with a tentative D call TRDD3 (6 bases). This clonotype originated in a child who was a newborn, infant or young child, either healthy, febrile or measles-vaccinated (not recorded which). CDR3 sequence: CACDTRIPPPWDTRQMFF. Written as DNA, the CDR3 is TGTGCCTGTGACACGCGGATACCCCCTCCCTGGGACACCCGACAGATGTTTTTC.